The clone carrying this T cell receptor (delta chain) is labeled medium-sized. This sample was included in a study of gamma-delta T cells after stem cell transplantation. TCRdb re-called the RT-PCR reads using CATT. In the table there are around 1,900 delta-chain clones, around 5.8% of which are singletons. Germline assignment: CDR1 GEAIGNYY and CDR2 EKD. V trimming: 2 bases; J trimming: 0 bases; junction bases outside the gene matches: 13. The CDR3 has 18 amino acids. The J gene is TRDJ1, the V gene TRDV2, with TRDD3 matching 8 bases. This receptor was taken from a human donor. It is not recorded whose cells these are; they may come from a transplant donor. Sequencing was carried out using gamma-delta T cells. CDR3 DNA: TGTGCCTGTGACAAGGTGGGGGATCATCCGGGGTACACCGATAAACTCATCTTT. As protein: CACDKVGDHPGYTDKLIF.